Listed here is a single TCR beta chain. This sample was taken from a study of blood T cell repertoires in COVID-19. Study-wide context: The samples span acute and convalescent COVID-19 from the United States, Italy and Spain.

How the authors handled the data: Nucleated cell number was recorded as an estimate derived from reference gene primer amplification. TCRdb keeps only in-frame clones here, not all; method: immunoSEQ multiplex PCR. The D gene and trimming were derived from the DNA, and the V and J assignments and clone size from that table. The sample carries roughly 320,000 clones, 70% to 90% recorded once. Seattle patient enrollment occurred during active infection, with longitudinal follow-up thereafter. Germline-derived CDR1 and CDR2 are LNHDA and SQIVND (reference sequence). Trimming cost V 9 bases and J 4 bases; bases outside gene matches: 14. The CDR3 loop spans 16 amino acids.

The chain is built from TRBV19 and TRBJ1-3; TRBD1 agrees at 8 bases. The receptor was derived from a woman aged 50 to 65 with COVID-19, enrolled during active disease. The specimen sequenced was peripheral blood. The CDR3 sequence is CASDRGRALDGNTIYF. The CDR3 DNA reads TGTGCCAGCGACAGGGGCCGGGCCTTGGACGGAAACACCATATATTTT.